The 3 T cell receptor beta chains in this list originate from one sample, sequenced in a study of T cells in Graves' hyperthyroidism and ophthalmopathy. Amplification of TCR beta CDR3 regions used RNA as the template. The study used the HTBI primer set for a first-round RT-PCR of the TCR CDR3. MiXCR, applied by TCRdb to the multiplex PCR reads, yields one record per CDR3 protein. The sample holds 400,000 to 500,000 distinct CDR3 sequences, about 14% seen once. The sequencing input was blood. These receptors came from a man aged 18-30 years with Graves' ophthalmopathy.

This clonotype was observed once. Germline is not matched at one junction end, which may reflect a read error. The chain joins TRBV19 to TRBJ2-2; the match to TRBD2 covers 14 bases. This CDR3 contains 20 residues. Per the germline V gene, CDR1 is LNHDA and CDR2 is SQIVND (reference sequence). CDR3 sequence: CASSTRLAGGPVSNTGELSF. The CDR3 DNA reads as TGTGCCAGTAGTACTAGACTAGCGGGAGGGCCTGTATCGAACACCGGGGAGCTGTCTTTT.

V and J are TRBV30 and TRBJ2-7; 14 nucleotides line up with TRBD2. The germline V gene encodes CDR1 GTSNPN and CDR2 SVGIG (reference sequence). This CDR3 spans 18 amino acids. V gave up 2 bases and J gave up 3 bases; unmatched junction bases: 12. The CDR3 here is CAWSSKRTSGGLDYEQYF. Written as DNA, the CDR3 is TGTGCCTGGAGTTCCAAAAGGACTAGCGGGGGGCTCGACTACGAGCAGTACTTC.

This clonotype was counted only a few times. This sequence joins TRBV4-2 and TRBJ2-3; weak D call: TRBD2 (6 bases). CDR1 is LGHNA, CDR2 YNFKEQ, per germline. The CDR3 sequence is 17 residues long. Trimming took 2 bases from V and 1 from J, leaving 16 bases between them. CDR3 in amino acids: CASSQITGDLGTDTQYF. DNA for the CDR3: TGTGCCAGCAGCCAAATCACGGGGGACCTTGGCACAGATACGCAGTATTTT.